A selection of T cell receptor beta chains follows, all from one sample in a study of beta chain features in type 1 diabetes. Here immunoSEQ multiplex PCR was the method, and the copy in TCRdb shows in-frame clones only, minus some. The sample has tens of thousands of clones, about 50% seen once. Sequenced input: central memory CD4+ T cells from blood. These receptors all stem from a young man with type 1 diabetes. Both conserved end residues are part of each CDR3. Each record gives: V gene, clone size, D gene, J gene, CDR3 protein, CDR3 DNA. The D gene is left open where the match is weak. Clone size, where shown, is once, few, many, or a class for clones that have expanded.

TRBV12-5	NA	TRBD2	TRBJ2-3	CASGPGASGSTDTQYF	TGTGCTAGTGGCCCTGGTGCTAGCGGAAGCACAGATACGCAGTATTTT
TRBV7-6	NA	NA	TRBJ2-7	CASSYGGQRTYEQYF	TGTGCCAGCAGTTACGGGGGACAGCGAACCTACGAGCAGTACTTC
TRBV30	NA	NA	TRBJ1-1	CAWSVQSGTEAFF	TGTGCCTGGAGTGTACAGAGCGGGACTGAAGCTTTCTTT
TRBV6-6	NA	TRBD2	TRBJ2-5	CASSYSLAGQETQYF	TGTGCCAGCAGTTACTCACTAGCGGGCCAAGAGACCCAGTACTTC
TRBV6-5	NA	NA	TRBJ1-2	CASSYSILLHNYGYTF	TGTGCCAGCAGTTACTCGATACTACTACATAACTATGGCTACACCTTC
TRBV2	NA	TRBD1	TRBJ1-5	CASRIDRANQPQHF	TGTGCCAGCAGGATTGACAGGGCGAATCAGCCCCAGCATTTT
TRBV6-6	few	TRBD1	TRBJ2-2	CASSSGTENTGELFF	TGTGCCAGCAGCTCCGGGACAGAGAACACCGGGGAGCTGTTTTTT
TRBV6-1	once	NA	TRBJ1-5	CASSEAWFGGDSNQPQHF	TGTGCCAGCAGTGAAGCATGGTTCGGCGGAGATAGCAATCAGCCCCAGCATTTT
TRBV7-2	NA	NA	TRBJ2-4	CASSSGGGINIQYF	TGTGCCAGCAGCTCGGGTGGAGGGATCAACATTCAGTACTTC
TRBV4-1	few	TRBD1	TRBJ1-5	CASSQADRADQPQHF	TGCGCCAGCAGCCAAGCGGACAGGGCAGATCAGCCCCAGCATTTT
TRBV7-9	few	TRBD1	TRBJ1-2	CASSLGQGARSDGYTF	TGTGCCAGCAGCTTAGGGCAGGGGGCGCGATCCGATGGCTACACCTTC
TRBV7-2	NA	TRBD2	TRBJ2-1	CASSSPAGANEQFF	TGTGCCAGCAGCTCCCCAGCGGGAGCCAATGAGCAGTTCTTC
TRBV5-1	NA	NA	TRBJ1-1	CASSTDSRGNTEAFF	TGCGCCAGCAGCACAGACTCCAGGGGAAACACTGAAGCTTTCTTT
TRBV19	NA	TRBD1	TRBJ1-6	CASRGDRTYNSPLHF	TGTGCCAGTAGAGGGGACAGAACTTATAATTCACCCCTCCACTTT
TRBV29-1	NA	TRBD1	TRBJ2-3	CSGDRAGADTQYF	TGCAGCGGGGACAGGGCCGGCGCAGATACGCAGTATTTT
TRBV6-1	NA	TRBD1	TRBJ2-3	CATWDRARADTQYF	TGTGCCACCTGGGACAGGGCCAGGGCAGATACGCAGTATTTT
TRBV5-1	NA	NA	TRBJ2-1	CASSPPRDLSYNEQFF	TGCGCCAGCAGCCCCCCGAGGGACTTATCCTACAATGAGCAGTTCTTC
TRBV7-9	NA	TRBD1	TRBJ2-3	CASSRDSPSTDTQYF	TGTGCCAGCAGCCGGGACAGCCCTAGCACAGATACGCAGTATTTT
TRBV7-6	NA	TRBD2	TRBJ2-1	CASSAGGGSFSYNEQFF	TGTGCCAGCAGCGCCGGGGGGGGGAGTTTCTCCTACAATGAGCAGTTCTTC
TRBV6-6	NA	TRBD2	TRBJ2-7	CASSPSSGRRYEQYF	TGTGCCAGCAGCCCCTCTAGCGGGAGGCGATACGAGCAGTACTTC
TRBV28	NA	TRBD1	TRBJ1-3	CASSLITGTGDGNTIYF	TGTGCCAGCAGTTTAATCACCGGGACAGGGGACGGAAACACCATATATTTT
TRBV11-2	NA	NA	TRBJ2-1	CASSFSERSYNEQFF	TGTGCCAGCAGCTTTTCGGAGCGCTCCTACAATGAGCAGTTCTTC